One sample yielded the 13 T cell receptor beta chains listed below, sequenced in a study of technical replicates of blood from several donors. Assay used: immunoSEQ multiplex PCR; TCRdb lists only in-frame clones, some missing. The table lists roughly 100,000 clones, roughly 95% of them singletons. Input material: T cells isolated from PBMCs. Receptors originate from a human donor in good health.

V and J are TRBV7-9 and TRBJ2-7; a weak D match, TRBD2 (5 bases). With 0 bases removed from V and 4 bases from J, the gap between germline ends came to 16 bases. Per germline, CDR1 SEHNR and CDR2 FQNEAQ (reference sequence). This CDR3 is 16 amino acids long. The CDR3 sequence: CASSLADWDGEYEQYF. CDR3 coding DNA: TGTGCCAGCAGCTTAGCGGACTGGGATGGGGAATACGAGCAGTACTTC.

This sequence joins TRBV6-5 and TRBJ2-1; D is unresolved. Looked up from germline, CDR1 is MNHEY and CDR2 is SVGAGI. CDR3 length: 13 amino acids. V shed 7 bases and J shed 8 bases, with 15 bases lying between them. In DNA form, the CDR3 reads TGTGCCAGCAAGAGCGAATGGTTTGATGAGCAGTTCTTC. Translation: CASKSEWFDEQFF.

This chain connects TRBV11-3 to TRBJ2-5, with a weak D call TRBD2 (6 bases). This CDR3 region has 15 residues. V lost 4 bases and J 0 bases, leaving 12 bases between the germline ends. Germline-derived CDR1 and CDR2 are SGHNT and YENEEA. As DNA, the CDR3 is TGTGCCAGCAGCTCGAGGGACTCTGACCAAGAGACCCAGTACTTC. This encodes CASSSRDSDQETQYF. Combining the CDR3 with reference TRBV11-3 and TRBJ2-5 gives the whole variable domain EAGVVQSPRYKIIEKKQPVAFWCNPISGHNTLYWYLQNLGQGPELLIRYENEEAVDDSQLPKDRFSAERLKGVDSTLKIQPAELGDSAVYLCASSSRDSDQETQYFGPGTRLLVL.

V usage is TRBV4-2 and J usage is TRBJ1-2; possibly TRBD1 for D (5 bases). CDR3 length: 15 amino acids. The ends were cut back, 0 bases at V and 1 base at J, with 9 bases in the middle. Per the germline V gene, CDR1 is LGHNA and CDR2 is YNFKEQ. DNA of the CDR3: TGTGCCAGCAGCCAAGAAGCAGGGTATAACTATGGCTACACCTTC. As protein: CASSQEAGYNYGYTF.

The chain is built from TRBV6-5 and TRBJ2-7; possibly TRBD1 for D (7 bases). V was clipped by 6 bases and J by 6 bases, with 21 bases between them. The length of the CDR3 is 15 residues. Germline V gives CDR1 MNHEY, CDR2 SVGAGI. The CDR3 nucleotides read TGTGCCAGCAGCACCTGGGCGGGAAGGGGGCTCGAGCAGTACTTC. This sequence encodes CASSTWAGRGLEQYF.

CDR3 nucleotides: TGCAGCGTTGAGACTACCCTGGGGGAGACCCAGTACTTC. It yields the protein CSVETTLGETQYF. The chain uses TRBV29-1 and TRBJ2-5, with D perhaps matching TRBD2 (5 bases). The CDR3 spans 13 residues. Germline CDR1 reads SQVTM; CDR2 reads ANQGSEA. V lost 3 bases, J lost 5 bases, and 13 bases lay in between.

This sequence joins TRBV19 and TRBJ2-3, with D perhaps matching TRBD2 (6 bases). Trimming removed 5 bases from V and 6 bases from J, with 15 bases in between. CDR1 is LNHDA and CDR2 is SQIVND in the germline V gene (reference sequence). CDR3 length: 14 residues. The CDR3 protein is CASSGRQAGDTQYF. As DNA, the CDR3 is TGTGCCAGTAGTGGTCGGCAGGCGGGGGATACGCAGTATTTT.

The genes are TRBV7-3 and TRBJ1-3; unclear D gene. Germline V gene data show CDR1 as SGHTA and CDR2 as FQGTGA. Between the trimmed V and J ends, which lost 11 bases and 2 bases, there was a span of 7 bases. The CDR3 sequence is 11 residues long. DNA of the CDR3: TGTGCCCCCGGGGCTGGAAACACCATATATTTT. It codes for CAPGAGNTIYF.

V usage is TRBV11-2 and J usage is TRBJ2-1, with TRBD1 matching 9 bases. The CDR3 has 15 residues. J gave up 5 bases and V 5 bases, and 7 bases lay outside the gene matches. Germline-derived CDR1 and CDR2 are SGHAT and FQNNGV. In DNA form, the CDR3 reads TGTGCCAGCAGCCTCCGGGACAGGGAACACAATGAGCAGTTCTTC. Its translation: CASSLRDREHNEQFF. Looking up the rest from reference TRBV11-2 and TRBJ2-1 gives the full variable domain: EAGVAQSPRYKIIEKRQSVAFWCNPISGHATLYWYQQILGQGPKLLIQFQNNGVVDDSQLPKDRFSAERLKGVDSTLKIQPAKLEDSAVYLCASSLRDREHNEQFFGPGTRLTVL.

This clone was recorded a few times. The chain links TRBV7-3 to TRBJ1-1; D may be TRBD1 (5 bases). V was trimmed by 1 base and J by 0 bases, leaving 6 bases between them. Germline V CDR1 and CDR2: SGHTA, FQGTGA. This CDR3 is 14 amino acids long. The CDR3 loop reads CASSLKGLNTEAFF. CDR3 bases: TGTGCCAGCAGCTTAAAGGGGCTGAACACTGAAGCTTTCTTT.

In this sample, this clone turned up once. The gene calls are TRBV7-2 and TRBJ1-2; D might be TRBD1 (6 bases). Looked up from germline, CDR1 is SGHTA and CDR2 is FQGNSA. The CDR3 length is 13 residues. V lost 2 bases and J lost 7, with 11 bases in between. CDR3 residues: CASSLQGLGGYTF. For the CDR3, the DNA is TGTGCCAGCAGCTTACAGGGGCTCGGTGGCTACACCTTC. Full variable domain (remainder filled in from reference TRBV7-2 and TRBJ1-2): GAGVSQSPSNKVTEKGKDVELRCDPISGHTALYWYRQSLGQGLEFLIYFQGNSAPDKSGLPSDRFSAERTGGSVSTLTIQRTQQEDSAVYLCASSLQGLGGYTFGSGTRLTVV.

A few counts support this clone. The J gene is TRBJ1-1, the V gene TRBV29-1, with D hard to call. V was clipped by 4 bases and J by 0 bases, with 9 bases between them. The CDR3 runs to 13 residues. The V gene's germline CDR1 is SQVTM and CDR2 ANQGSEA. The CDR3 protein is CSVGRGMNTEAFF. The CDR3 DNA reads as TGCAGCGTTGGTCGGGGAATGAACACTGAAGCTTTCTTT. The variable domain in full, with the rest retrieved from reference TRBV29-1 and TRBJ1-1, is SAVISQKPSRDICQRGTSLTIQCQVDSQVTMMFWYRQQPGQSLTLIATANQGSEATYESGFVIDKFPISRPNLTFSTLTVSNMSPEDSSIYLCSVGRGMNTEAFFGQGTRLTVV.

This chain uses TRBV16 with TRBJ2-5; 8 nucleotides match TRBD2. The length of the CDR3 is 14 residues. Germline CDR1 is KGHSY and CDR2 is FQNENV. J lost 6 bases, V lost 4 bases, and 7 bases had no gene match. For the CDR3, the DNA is TGTGCCAGCAGCCCGCGGACTAGCTTAAAGACCCAGTACTTC. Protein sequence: CASSPRTSLKTQYF.